This passage covers 16 T cell receptor beta chains from one sample sequenced in a study of metastatic and nonmetastatic thyroid tumors. TCRdb re-called the PCR reads through MiXCR. The table records some 25,000 clones, approximately 20% of them present only once. Each patient went into thyroid surgery without having received any treatment. The specimen was blood. These receptors were obtained from a male donor with papillary thyroid cancer or a benign thyroid nodule (not recorded which). Some clones in this sample may be carry-over from other donors' samples.

This clone appeared many times. The chain links TRBV2 to TRBJ1-4; TRBD1 is a possible D gene (5 bases). Germline values: CDR1 SNHLY, CDR2 FYNNEI. This CDR3 region has 14 residues. Deletions cut 3 bases from V and 10 bases from J, with 15 bases between. CDR3 sequence reads: CASSEGTVRGKLFF. DNA of the CDR3: TGTGCCAGCAGTGAGGGGACGGTCCGTGGAAAACTGTTTTTT.

This clone was found many times. The chain carries TRBV19 and TRBJ2-2; the match to TRBD1 covers 9 bases. Germline CDR1 and CDR2: LNHDA and SQIVND (reference sequence). V lost 7 bases and J lost 7; bases outside the gene matches: 13. This CDR3 is 16 amino acids long. The DNA for the CDR3 is TGTGCCAGTACGACTTACAGGGGGCGGGTGAGCGGGGAGCTGTTTTTT. This codes for CASTTYRGRVSGELFF.

With respect to this clone: The CDR3 end shows no conserved phenylalanine or tryptophan, and so a read error is likely. This chain uses TRBV6-1 with TRBJ2-2; the D gene is possibly TRBD2 (5 bases). CDR1 is MNHNS, CDR2 SASEGT, per germline. The CDR3 runs 11 residues. CDR3 sequence (DNA): TGTTCTAGCACCCCCTCCGGGGAGCTGTTTATA. This translates into CSSTPSGELFI.

Relative to its sample, this clone is medium-sized (0.01 to 0.1%). The chain uses TRBV6-1 and TRBJ2-7, with D unresolved. This CDR3 contains 14 residues. V dropped 3 bases and J dropped 3 bases, with 12 bases sitting between them. The germline gives CDR1 MNHNS, CDR2 SASEGT. The DNA of the CDR3 is TGTGCCAGCAGTGACTTGGACGGCCTCTACGAGCAGTACTTC. It specifies CASSDLDGLYEQYF.

There are a few counts of this clone. The genes are TRBV28 and TRBJ2-7; 9 bases align to TRBD1. Germline CDR1 MDHEN, CDR2 SYDVKM. V lost 6 bases to trimming and J lost 7 bases; unmatched junction nucleotides: 13. The CDR3 spans 15 residues. This CDR3 is CASSYPGQGRVEQYF. The CDR3 bases are TGTGCCAGCAGCTACCCTGGACAGGGGAGGGTAGAGCAGTACTTC.

The chain is built from TRBV20-1 and TRBJ2-7, with TRBD1 identical over 12 bases. From germline, CDR1 is DFQATT and CDR2 SNEGSKA (reference sequence). The CDR3 has 14 amino acids. Trimming at V came to 7 bases and at J to 3 bases, leaving 7 bases not matched to a gene. CDR3 sequence reads: CSVPGTGGLYEQYF. CDR3 DNA: TGCAGTGTCCCCGGGACAGGGGGCCTCTACGAGCAGTACTTC.

This clone was counted ten times or more. The V gene is TRBV4-2, the J gene TRBJ2-1; 8 nucleotides align to TRBD2. Germline CDR1 reads LGHNA; CDR2 reads YNFKEQ. This CDR3 region has 13 residues. V shed 3 bases and J 10 bases; nucleotides not matched to a gene: 5. The CDR3 DNA sequence: TGTGCCAGCAGCCAGACTAGCGCGGGAGAGCAGTTCTTC. Its translation: CASSQTSAGEQFF.

Many counts were recorded for this clone. The rearrangement uses TRBV18 and TRBJ2-7, with 10 bases fitting TRBD2. Trimming removed 8 bases from V and 5 bases from J; junction bases left unmatched: 12. This CDR3 has 15 amino acids. The germline V gene has CDR1 KGHSH and CDR2 LQKENI. The CDR3 spells CASHKSGLASHEQYF. CDR3 nucleotides: TGTGCCAGCCACAAGTCGGGACTAGCGTCCCACGAGCAGTACTTC.

Remarks on this clone: Other nucleotide sequences from this sample produce the same CDR3. The chain has TRBV25-1 and TRBJ2-3, with D uncertain. CDR1 is MGHDK and CDR2 is SYGVNS in the germline V gene. This CDR3 has 13 amino acids. Deletions cut 3 bases from V and 10 bases from J, with 14 bases between. Here the CDR3 reads CASSDTYSEAQYF. Written as DNA, the CDR3 is TGTGCCAGCAGTGATACGTACTCTGAGGCGCAGTATTTT.

Remarks on this clone: Because it lacks the conserved phenylalanine or tryptophan at the end, this CDR3 is likely a read error. No DNA is shown, since the ends of the CDR3 on it are uncertain; the CDR3 is the one TCRdb lists. The chain links TRBV5-4 to TRBJ2-5; the D call TRBD2 from the table was never checked on the DNA. The CDR3 contains 12 residues when both ends are counted. Germline V CDR1 and CDR2: SGHNT, YYREEE (reference sequence). The CDR3 sequence is CASSLSSGRPSS.

Regarding this clone: One junction end does not reproduce the germline sequence, and a read error may be involved. The rearrangement uses TRBV19 and TRBJ2-6; a possible D gene is TRBD2 (5 bases). The CDR3 spans 14 residues. CDR1 is LNHDA and CDR2 is SQIVND in the germline V gene (reference sequence). The CDR3 sequence: CASSMDSGSNVPTF. CDR3 nucleotides: TGTGCCAGTAGTATGGACTCTGGGTCCAACGTCCCGACTTTC.

This clone was observed at least ten times. The genes are TRBV30 and TRBJ1-6; D ambiguous. This CDR3 is built from 14 residues. Trimming stripped 0 bases from V and 7 bases from J, with 10 bases between. From germline, CDR1 is GTSNPN and CDR2 SVGIG (reference sequence). CDR3 sequence (DNA): TGTGCCTGGAGTGTCGCGGCATCAAATTCACCCCTCCACTTT. Translation gives CAWSVAASNSPLHF.

This clone is termed medium-sized. The chain joins TRBV6-1 to TRBJ1-1, with D maybe TRBD1 (6 bases). The V gene lost 0 bases and the J gene lost 0 bases, with 14 bases spanning the gap. This CDR3 comprises 17 residues. CDR1 is MNHNS, CDR2 SASEGT, per germline. CDR3: CASSEAPDSSMNTEAFF. CDR3 nucleotides: TGTGCCAGCAGTGAAGCCCCGGACAGCTCCATGAACACTGAAGCTTTCTTT.

This clone was counted only a few times. This sequence joins TRBV6-1 and TRBJ2-6; no firm D call. This CDR3 has 12 amino acids. Germline lookup yields CDR1 MNHNS and CDR2 SASEGT. The ends were cut back, 5 bases at V and 5 bases at J, with 4 bases in the middle. CDR3 in DNA: TGTGCCAGCAGTTTGAGGGCCAACGTCCTGACTTTC. Protein product: CASSLRANVLTF.

This clone rates as medium-sized. The chain links TRBV7-8 to TRBJ2-7; a possible D gene is TRBD1 (6 bases). The CDR3 has 14 residues. Between the trimmed V and J ends, which lost 1 base and 6 bases, there was a span of 13 bases. The germline CDR1 and CDR2 sequences are SGHVS and FQNEAQ. For the CDR3, the DNA is TGTGCCAGCAGCTTAGTTAGGCAGGGGACCGAGCAGTACTTC. Translating gives CASSLVRQGTEQYF.

The V call is TRBV6-1, the J call TRBJ2-3; D is perhaps TRBD1 (6 bases). The CDR3 runs to 15 residues. Trimming took 0 bases from V and 2 from J, leaving 9 bases between them. Germline V gene sequence: CDR1 MNHNS, CDR2 SASEGT. CDR3 region: CASSEAPGVTDTQYF. For the CDR3, the DNA is TGTGCCAGCAGTGAAGCCCCAGGGGTCACAGATACGCAGTATTTT.